One and the same sample provided the 29 T cell receptor beta chains below, sequenced in a study of naive and memory T cell subsets. The beta constant-region primer was an equimolar mix of two oligonucleotides covering TRBC1 and TRBC2. TCRdb re-derived calls from the UMI-ligation and nested PCR reads in MiXCR, one entry per CDR3 protein. The repertoire holds around 160,000 distinct CDR3 sequences, with about 18% as singletons. What was sequenced was naive CD4+ T cells from blood. Source of these receptors: a human donor in good health.

For this clonotype: An end of the junction differs from the germline gene, which may be a read error. CDR3 DNA sequence: TGTGTCAGCAGCCGCGACGGACTAGCGGGAGAGTCCGCCGGGGAGCAGTACTTC. It translates to CVSSRDGLAGESAGEQYF. V gene TRBV5-4 combines with J gene TRBJ2-7; 13 nucleotides agree with TRBD2. From germline, CDR1 is SGHNT and CDR2 YYREEE (reference sequence). The CDR3 runs 18 residues. The full variable domain, completed using reference TRBV5-4 and TRBJ2-7, is ETGVTQSPTHLIKTRGQQVTLRCSSQSGHNTVSWYQQALGQGPQFIFQYYREEENGRGNFPPRFSGLQFPNYSSELNVNALELDDSALYLCVSSRDGLAGESAGEQYFGPGTRLTVT.

The chain has TRBV6-5 and TRBJ1-1, with D possibly being TRBD1 (5 bases). The ends were cut back, 1 base at V and 8 bases at J, with 11 bases in the middle. Per germline, CDR1 MNHEY and CDR2 SVGAGI. The CDR3 consists of 13 residues. The CDR3, as DNA: TGTGCCAGCAGTTACTTAGGACATCAGGAAGCTTTCTTT. Encoded protein: CASSYLGHQEAFF.

V is TRBV6-5 and J is TRBJ1-2; D ambiguous. The CDR3 runs 16 residues. Trimming left V 0 bases short and J 2 bases short, with 13 bases between. CDR1 and CDR2 from the germline V gene are MNHEY and SVGAGI. This CDR3 reads CASSYSIASLNYGYTF. CDR3 bases: TGTGCCAGCAGTTACTCGATCGCCAGTCTGAACTATGGCTACACCTTC.

The chain uses TRBV4-3 and TRBJ2-2, with a weak D call TRBD1 (5 bases). The CDR3 spans 15 residues. Trimming pared 0 bases from V and 7 bases from J, leaving 12 bases between. The germline CDR1 and CDR2 sequences are LGHNA and YSLEER. The CDR3 loop is CASSQDMGLGGELFF. The CDR3 coding sequence is TGCGCCAGCAGCCAAGATATGGGGCTGGGCGGGGAGCTGTTTTTT.

This chain connects TRBV21-1 to TRBJ2-1; TRBD2 is taken as the D call from the table, unchecked against the DNA. TRBV21-1 is a pseudogene. The length of the CDR3 is 17 residues. The CDR3: CASSKRVAGVWYNEQFF. In DNA, the CDR3 is TGTGCCAGCAGCAAAAGGGTAGCGGGAGTATGGTACAATGAGCAGTTCTTC.

This clonotype was seen a few times. The genes are TRBV20-1 and TRBJ1-2; no definite D call. CDR1 DFQATT and CDR2 SNEGSKA come from the germline V gene (reference sequence). This CDR3 spans 12 amino acids. Deletions cut 2 bases from V and 4 bases from J, with 8 bases between. CDR3: CSARTIRYGYTF. As DNA, the CDR3 is TGCAGTGCTAGAACTATACGCTATGGCTACACCTTC.

There are many counts of this clonotype. The V call is TRBV5-1, the J call TRBJ2-1; D gene ambiguous. In germline, CDR1 is SGHRS, CDR2 YFSETQ. The CDR3 has 13 amino acids. With 5 bases removed from V and 4 bases from J, the gap between germline ends came to 10 bases. DNA of the CDR3: TGCGCCAGCAGGGTTGGCTTGTACAATGAGCAGTTCTTC. Encoded protein: CASRVGLYNEQFF.

The chain is built from TRBV6-6 and TRBJ2-7; 7 nucleotides align to TRBD1. V lost 0 bases to trimming and J lost 4 bases; unmatched junction nucleotides: 6. The CDR3 loop spans 15 amino acids. The germline CDR1 and CDR2 sequences are MNHNY and SVGAGI (reference sequence). CDR3 bases: TGTGCCAGCAGTTACTCCCCGGACAGGAGATACGAGCAGTACTTC. Its translation: CASSYSPDRRYEQYF.

This clonotype has a count of ten or more. This rearrangement joins TRBV20-1 to TRBJ2-7; 8 bases map to TRBD2. The CDR3 is 15 amino acids. Germline values: CDR1 DFQATT, CDR2 SNEGSKA (reference sequence). The J segment lost 0 bases and the V segment lost 6 bases, leaving 10 bases of the junction unmatched. The CDR3 here is CSALSTSGPSYEQYF. DNA for the CDR3: TGCAGTGCCCTTAGCACTAGCGGACCCTCCTACGAGCAGTACTTC.

A word on this clonotype: Its ends do not fully match the called genes, so a read error is possible. V is TRBV5-1 and J is TRBJ2-5, with 10 bases identical to TRBD1. Germline loops: CDR1 SGHRS, CDR2 YFSETQ. This CDR3 region has 14 residues. This CDR3 reads CASSHDRGQETQYF. The CDR3 bases are TGCGCCAGCAGCCACGACAGGGGGCAAGAAACCCAGTACTTC.

The chain recombines TRBV4-1 with TRBJ1-6; 7 nucleotides agree with TRBD1. Germline V gene lookup returns CDR1 MGHRA and CDR2 YSYEKL. The J segment lost 5 bases and the V segment lost 0 bases, leaving 7 bases of the junction unmatched. The CDR3 is made up of 17 amino acids. The CDR3 DNA reads as TGCGCCAGCAGCCAAGATCGACAGGGCACTGATAATTCACCCCTCCACTTT. Translation: CASSQDRQGTDNSPLHF.

The rearrangement uses TRBV7-2 and TRBJ2-3; D is unclear. CDR1 SGHTA and CDR2 FQGNSA come from the germline V gene. The CDR3 sequence is 15 residues long. V was shortened by 1 base and J by 1 base, with 9 bases between the two germline ends. CDR3 nucleotides: TGTGCCAGCAGCTTAGAGCCTGGGGGCACAGATACGCAGTATTTT. Translation gives CASSLEPGGTDTQYF.

In this sample, this clonotype turned up many times. The CDR3 DNA reads as TGCAGTGCTCTCTCTAGCGGGGGAAGCACAGATACGCAGTATTTT. It yields the protein CSALSSGGSTDTQYF. The rearrangement uses TRBV20-1 and TRBJ2-3; 10 nucleotides align to TRBD2. The V and J ends lost 5 bases and 0 bases, in that order; junction bases with no gene match: 5. The germline V gene has CDR1 DFQATT and CDR2 SNEGSKA (reference sequence). The CDR3 contains 15 residues.

This clonotype was counted a few times. The chain combines TRBV29-1 with TRBJ2-7; TRBD1 agrees at 7 bases. The CDR3 spans 13 residues. The germline V gene has CDR1 SQVTM and CDR2 ANQGSEA. V lost 7 bases, J lost 5 bases, and 11 bases stayed unmatched. The CDR3 region is CSGRQGGSHEQYF. As DNA, the CDR3 is TGCAGCGGCAGACAGGGCGGTAGCCACGAGCAGTACTTC.

The gene calls are TRBV12-3 or TRBV12-4 and TRBJ2-3; D possibly matches TRBD1 or TRBD2 (6 bases each). The length of the CDR3 is 13 residues. V gave up 5 bases and J gave up 4 bases, with 10 bases separating them. The CDR3 sequence: CASSRRGADTQYF. In DNA, the CDR3 is TGTGCCAGCAGTAGGAGGGGGGCAGATACGCAGTATTTT.

This rearrangement joins TRBV20-1 to TRBJ1-5, with D tentatively TRBD1 (6 bases). V dropped 4 bases and J dropped 2 bases, with 12 bases sitting between them. Germline V gene lookup returns CDR1 DFQATT and CDR2 SNEGSKA (reference sequence). The CDR3 has 14 amino acids. CDR3 residues: CSANEGGGNQPQHF. CDR3 bases: TGCAGTGCTAATGAAGGGGGTGGCAATCAGCCCCAGCATTTT.

This clonotype occurred many times. The rearrangement joins TRBV6-2 or TRBV6-3 to TRBJ2-7; D gene ambiguous. Deletions cut 4 bases from V and 4 bases from J, with 5 bases between. CDR3 length: 11 amino acids. Germline V gene lookup returns CDR1 MNHEY and CDR2 SVGEGT. The CDR3 spells CASSWGYEQYF. The CDR3 DNA sequence: TGTGCCAGCAGTTGGGGATACGAGCAGTACTTC.

The CDR3 DNA reads TGTGCCAGCAGCCCCGGTTTCGGGGGCACTGAAGCTTTCTTT. Its translation: CASSPGFGGTEAFF. The rearrangement links TRBV7-9 to TRBJ1-1, with a possible D match to TRBD1 (5 bases). The germline V gene encodes CDR1 SEHNR and CDR2 FQNEAQ (reference sequence). Trimming left V 5 bases short and J 4 bases short, with 14 bases between. The CDR3 sequence is 14 residues long.

This clonotype turned up a few times. The chain links TRBV3-1 to TRBJ2-1, with D possibly being TRBD2 (6 bases). Germline CDR1 reads LGHDT; CDR2 reads YNNKEL (reference sequence). Trimming took off 2 bases at V and 7 bases at J, with 12 bases between the two ends. This CDR3 spans 14 amino acids. The CDR3 DNA sequence: TGTGCCAGCAGCCAACTCCGGGACTTAAATGAGCAGTTCTTC. This translates into CASSQLRDLNEQFF.

The CDR3 sequence is CSASLRQDSMPIYNEQFF. The DNA for the CDR3 is TGCAGTGCTAGCCTAAGGCAGGATAGTATGCCAATTTACAATGAGCAGTTCTTC. The chain carries TRBV20-1 and TRBJ2-1; no clear D gene. Germline-derived CDR1 and CDR2 are DFQATT and SNEGSKA (reference sequence). V lost 3 bases and J 4 bases, leaving 25 bases between the germline ends. The CDR3 totals 18 residues.

This clonotype was picked up a small number of times. The chain has TRBV15 and TRBJ2-1; tentatively, D is TRBD2 (6 bases). This CDR3 is built from 15 residues. V gave up 3 bases and J gave up 5 bases, with 14 bases separating them. Germline V CDR1 and CDR2: LNHNV, YYDKDF (reference sequence). Here the CDR3 reads CATSRRIGSNNEQFF. The CDR3 region has the DNA TGTGCCACCAGCAGGAGGATCGGGAGCAACAATGAGCAGTTCTTC.

This clonotype was seen only a few times. The CDR3 sequence: CSASPNSNQPQHF. As DNA, the CDR3 is TGCAGTGCTAGCCCTAATAGCAATCAGCCCCAGCATTTT. The V gene is TRBV20-1, the J gene TRBJ1-5, with D unclear. Between the trimmed V and J ends, which lost 3 bases and 0 bases, there was a span of 6 bases. The CDR3 is 13 amino acids. Per germline, CDR1 DFQATT and CDR2 SNEGSKA (reference sequence).

The V call is TRBV27, the J call TRBJ2-7; 8 bases map to TRBD2. Trimming cost V 6 bases and J 2 bases; bases outside gene matches: 9. The CDR3 has 15 residues. The germline V gene encodes CDR1 MNHEY and CDR2 SMNVEV (reference sequence). The CDR3 is CASRPMYGRAYEQYF. As DNA, the CDR3 is TGTGCCAGCAGGCCCATGTACGGGAGGGCCTACGAGCAGTACTTC.

This clonotype was detected only a few times. The V call is TRBV6-2 or TRBV6-3, the J call TRBJ2-7, with 7 bases matching TRBD1. This CDR3 spans 14 amino acids. The V gene's germline CDR1 is MNHEY and CDR2 SVGEGT. V lost 6 bases, J lost 2 bases, and 7 bases stayed unmatched. The CDR3 spells CASSNRGPTYEQYF. CDR3 sequence (DNA): TGTGCCAGCAGCAACAGGGGCCCCACCTACGAGCAGTACTTC.

This clonotype has a handful of counts. This rearrangement joins TRBV6-5 to TRBJ1-1, with D unclear. CDR3 length equals 13 residues. The V and J ends lost 6 bases and 4 bases respectively, with 12 bases between them. Germline V CDR1 and CDR2: MNHEY, SVGAGI. For the CDR3, the DNA is TGTGCCAGCAGAAGACTGGTGGGCACTGAAGCTTTCTTT. Its protein product is CASRRLVGTEAFF.

The table lists this clonotype with a few counts. The rearrangement links TRBV7-2 to TRBJ2-1; D is ambiguous. The germline V gene has CDR1 SGHTA and CDR2 FQGNSA. The CDR3 consists of 16 residues. Trimming cost V 0 bases and J 0 bases, with 9 bases left between them. This CDR3 reads CASSLARTFSYNEQFF. As DNA, the CDR3 is TGTGCCAGCAGCTTAGCGCGTACGTTCTCCTACAATGAGCAGTTCTTC. Complete variable domain (other parts from reference TRBV7-2 and TRBJ2-1): GAGVSQSPSNKVTEKGKDVELRCDPISGHTALYWYRQSLGQGLEFLIYFQGNSAPDKSGLPSDRFSAERTGGSVSTLTIQRTQQEDSAVYLCASSLARTFSYNEQFFGPGTRLTVL.

The CDR3 DNA sequence: TGTGCCAGCAGCCACCGACCCGAATGGGGGCAGTTCTTC. Its protein product is CASSHRPEWGQFF. The V call is TRBV3-1, the J call TRBJ2-1; D ambiguous. Germline V lookup: CDR1 LGHDT, CDR2 YNNKEL (reference sequence). Trimming shortened V by 3 bases and J by 12 bases, and 15 bases separated the two germline ends. The length of the CDR3 is 13 residues.

The chain recombines TRBV12-3 or TRBV12-4 with TRBJ2-5; D ambiguous. This CDR3 has 13 residues. V was shortened by 8 bases and J by 0 bases, with 10 bases between the two germline ends. The CDR3 reads CASSYQHQETQYF. CDR3 DNA: TGTGCCAGCTCTTATCAGCACCAAGAGACCCAGTACTTC.

J is TRBJ1-3 and V is TRBV5-1; D is ambiguous. In germline, CDR1 is SGHRS, CDR2 YFSETQ. The CDR3 has 14 amino acids. The germline V and J ends were trimmed by 0 bases and 0 bases, with 4 bases remaining between them. CDR3 in DNA: TGCGCCAGCAGCTTGGAGGGCTCTGGAAACACCATATATTTT. Translated: CASSLEGSGNTIYF.